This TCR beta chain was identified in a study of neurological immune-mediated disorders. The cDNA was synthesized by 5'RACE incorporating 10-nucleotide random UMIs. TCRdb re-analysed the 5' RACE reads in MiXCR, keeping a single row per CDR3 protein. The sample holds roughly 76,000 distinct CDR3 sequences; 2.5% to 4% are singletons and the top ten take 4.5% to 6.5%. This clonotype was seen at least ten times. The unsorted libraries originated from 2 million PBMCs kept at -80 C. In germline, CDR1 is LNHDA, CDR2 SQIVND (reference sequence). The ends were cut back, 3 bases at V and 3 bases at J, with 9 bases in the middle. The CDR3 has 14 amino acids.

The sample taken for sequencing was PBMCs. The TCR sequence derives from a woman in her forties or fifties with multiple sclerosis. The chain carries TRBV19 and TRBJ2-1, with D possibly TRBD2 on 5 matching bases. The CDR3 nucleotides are TGTGCCAGTAGTATGGCCGGGATCTACAATGAGCAGTTCTTC. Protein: CASSMAGIYNEQFF.